These 20 T cell receptor beta chains were all obtained from the same sample, sequenced in a study of blood T cell repertoires in COVID-19. The data were produced by immunoSEQ multiplex PCR, yet TCRdb's version contains in-frame clones alone and is incomplete. The data hold about 250,000 clones, with 86% observed a single time. The sequenced material came from PBMCs or T cells enriched from blood (not recorded which). These receptors were taken from a man aged 18 to 29 who had recovered from COVID-19.

This sequence joins TRBV3-1 (or the pseudogene TRBV3-2) and TRBJ2-1; 8 bases fit TRBD2. This CDR3 region has 17 residues. The germline CDR1 and CDR2 sequences are LGHDT and YNNKEL (reference sequence). With V trimmed by 2 bases and J by 6 bases, 12 bases remained unmatched. The chain's CDR3 is CASSQPRGSGKANEQFF. The CDR3 DNA follows: TGTGCCAGCAGCCAACCCCGGGGTAGCGGGAAGGCCAATGAGCAGTTCTTC.

The V and J genes are TRBV4-2 and TRBJ2-2, with 10 bases lining up with TRBD2. The CDR3 length is 17 residues. CDR1 is LGHNA and CDR2 is YNFKEQ in the germline V gene. V shed 0 bases, J shed 6 bases, and the junction held 7 bases outside the gene matches. The CDR3 protein is CASSQDRSSGSPGELFF. The CDR3 nucleotides read TGTGCCAGCAGCCAAGACCGCTCTAGCGGGAGCCCCGGGGAGCTGTTTTTT.

The rearrangement joins TRBV5-1 to TRBJ2-3; no firm D call. Trimming left V 4 bases short and J 2 bases short, with 11 bases between. CDR1 and CDR2 (germline): SGHRS, YFSETQ. The CDR3 consists of 14 residues. Written as DNA, the CDR3 is TGCGCCAGCAGCATAGACAAAAACACAGATACGCAGTATTTT. Translating it yields CASSIDKNTDTQYF.

The chain recombines TRBV21-1 with TRBJ1-6; the table's D call, TRBD1, has no DNA check behind it. TRBV21-1 is a listed pseudogene. The CDR3 totals 16 residues. CDR3 sequence: CASSSPGDGKNSPLHF. In nucleotides, the CDR3 is TGTGCCAGCAGCAGCCCAGGGGACGGGAAGAATTCACCCCTCCACTTT.

The chain couples TRBV4-2 to TRBJ2-1, with D possibly TRBD2 on 7 matching bases. Germline values: CDR1 LGHNA, CDR2 YNFKEQ. V gave up 5 bases and J gave up 2 bases, with 16 bases separating them. This CDR3 spans 16 amino acids. The DNA for the CDR3 is TGTGCCAGCAGCTTAGAGGGGGGGCGGGCCTACAATGAGCAGTTCTTC. Protein product: CASSLEGGRAYNEQFF.

The rearrangement links TRBV20-1 to TRBJ1-1; a possible D gene is TRBD1 (5 bases). This CDR3 has 12 amino acids. The germline V gene has CDR1 DFQATT and CDR2 SNEGSKA (reference sequence). Trimming took off 3 bases at V and 10 bases at J, with 15 bases between the two ends. CDR3 bases: TGCAGTGCTAGTTTCCAGGGTATCGGAGCTTTCTTT. The encoded protein is CSASFQGIGAFF.

The chain is built from TRBV2 and TRBJ2-7, with no clear D. Germline assignment: CDR1 SNHLY and CDR2 FYNNEI. V dropped 7 bases and J dropped 0 bases, with 13 bases sitting between them. The CDR3 spans 14 residues. This CDR3 is CASTLGRSSYEQYF. The CDR3 nucleotides read TGTGCCAGCACCCTGGGCAGATCCTCCTACGAGCAGTACTTC. The full variable domain, with the rest looked up from reference TRBV2 and TRBJ2-7, is EPEVTQTPSHQVTQMGQEVILRCVPISNHLYFYWYRQILGQKVEFLVSFYNNEISEKSEIFDDQFSVERPDGSNFTLKIRSTKLEDSAMYFCASTLGRSSYEQYFGPGTRLTVT.

CDR3 in DNA: TGTGCCAGCAGTTTAAGGGACAGGGGATTCTATAATTCACCCCTCCACTTT. Translating it yields CASSLRDRGFYNSPLHF. The chain carries TRBV28 and TRBJ1-6; 10 nucleotides match TRBD1. V lost 2 bases to trimming and J lost 3 bases; unmatched junction nucleotides: 4. The germline CDR1 and CDR2 sequences are MDHEN and SYDVKM. The CDR3 is 17 amino acids.

The chain uses TRBV6-6 and TRBJ2-1; D unclear. CDR1 is MNHNY and CDR2 is SVGAGI in the germline V gene (reference sequence). The CDR3 runs to 14 residues. V lost 5 bases and J 4 bases, leaving 12 bases between the germline ends. As DNA, the CDR3 is TGTGCCAGCAGTCATACTACGGATTACAATGAGCAGTTCTTC. It is translated as CASSHTTDYNEQFF.

To note about this clone: The same CDR3 can be traced to other DNA sequences in this sample. The genes are TRBV12-3 or TRBV12-4 and TRBJ2-1, with D possibly matching TRBD2 (5 bases). V dropped 3 bases and J dropped 6 bases, with 6 bases sitting between them. This CDR3 spans 12 amino acids. The CDR3 DNA sequence: TGTGCCAGCAGTTTCGCGGGCAATGAGCAGTTCTTC. This codes for CASSFAGNEQFF.

This clone was found a few times. The chain employs TRBV7-6 and TRBJ1-6; D call uncertain. The CDR3 spans 14 residues. CDR1 is SGHVS, CDR2 FNYEAQ, per germline. V lost 5 bases to trimming and J lost 11 bases, with 16 bases between them. The DNA of the CDR3 is TGTGCCAGCAGCCCCGGCGGCGGCGGGACACCCCTCCACTTT. Its protein product is CASSPGGGGTPLHF.

The V call is TRBV11-3, the J call TRBJ2-5; 9 bases fit TRBD2. The germline CDR1 and CDR2 sequences are SGHNT and YENEEA. Unmatched junction bases numbered 1, after V lost 3 bases and J lost 2 bases. The CDR3 extends over 14 amino acids. The CDR3 region is CASSLTSGQETQYF. The CDR3 DNA sequence: TGTGCCAGCAGCTTGACTAGCGGTCAAGAGACCCAGTACTTC.

The rearrangement links TRBV19 to TRBJ2-7; 7 bases are shared with TRBD1. The germline V gene has CDR1 LNHDA and CDR2 SQIVND (reference sequence). The CDR3 sequence is 15 residues long. With V trimmed by 0 bases and J by 0 bases, 2 bases remained unmatched. This CDR3 reads CASSIETGYSYEQYF. CDR3 bases: TGTGCCAGTAGTATAGAGACAGGGTACTCCTACGAGCAGTACTTC. The full variable domain, completed using reference TRBV19 and TRBJ2-7, is DGGITQSPKYLFRKEGQNVTLSCEQNLNHDAMYWYRQDPGQGLRLIYYSQIVNDFQKGDIAEGYSVSREKKESFPLTVTSAQKNPTAFYLCASSIETGYSYEQYFGPGTRLTVT.

This clone was picked up one time. This chain joins TRBV5-1 and TRBJ1-1, with 9 bases lining up with TRBD1. The CDR3 is 15 residues long. Germline V gene sequence: CDR1 SGHRS, CDR2 YFSETQ. Losses at the gene ends were 5 bases for V and 0 bases for J; bases not matched to a gene: 5. The CDR3: CASRSGTGMNTEAFF. Written as DNA, the CDR3 is TGCGCCAGCAGATCCGGGACAGGGATGAACACTGAAGCTTTCTTT.

The chain combines TRBV6-1 with TRBJ1-6, with a weak D call TRBD1 (5 bases). The CDR3 is 15 amino acids. V was cut by 2 bases and J by 1 base, with 6 bases left in between. CDR1 is MNHNS and CDR2 is SASEGT in the germline V gene. CDR3 in amino acids: CASSEQGSYNSPLHF. The CDR3 DNA sequence: TGTGCCAGCAGTGAACAGGGATCCTATAATTCACCCCTCCACTTT.

The chain links TRBV6-4 to TRBJ1-1; maybe TRBD1 (5 bases). The CDR3 extends over 14 amino acids. Trimming took 9 bases from V and 3 from J, leaving 17 bases between them. Germline CDR1 MRHNA, CDR2 SNTAGT. CDR3 bases: TGTGCCAGAAAAAAACTGACGACAGACACTGAAGCTTTCTTT. Translation: CARKKLTTDTEAFF.

The chain recombines TRBV12-5 with TRBJ1-5; D is perhaps TRBD1 (6 bases). CDR3 length equals 13 residues. CDR1 LGHNT and CDR2 FRNRAP come from the germline V gene. V was cut by 5 bases and J by 4 bases, with 9 bases left in between. CDR3 in amino acids: CASGAQGNQPQHF. DNA of the CDR3: TGTGCTAGTGGTGCTCAGGGGAATCAGCCCCAGCATTTT. The variable domain in full, with the rest retrieved from reference TRBV12-5 and TRBJ1-5, is DARVTQTPRHKVTEMGQEVTMRCQPILGHNTVFWYRQTMMQGLELLAYFRNRAPLDDSGMPKDRFSAEMPDATLATLKIQPSEPRDSAVYFCASGAQGNQPQHFGDGTRLSIL.

This clone has just one count. This rearrangement joins TRBV18 to TRBJ2-7; D is possibly TRBD2 (5 bases). The V gene lost 1 base and the J gene lost 2 bases, with 12 bases spanning the gap. There are 15 residues in the CDR3. Germline V gene sequence: CDR1 KGHSH, CDR2 LQKENI. The CDR3 DNA reads TGTGCCAGCTCACCACAGGAGGTTTTTGCCTACGAGCAGTACTTC. Its translation: CASSPQEVFAYEQYF.

The chain links TRBV12-2 to TRBJ2-1; the D segment call TRBD2 is taken from the table without a DNA check. TRBV12-2 is tagged as a pseudogene. The CDR3 is 17 amino acids. DNA of the CDR3: TGTGCAAGTCGCCCTTTCCCCTCTAGCGGGGAGAAGGATGAGCAGTTCTTC. Translated: CASRPFPSSGEKDEQFF.

This chain connects TRBV3-1 (or the pseudogene TRBV3-2) to TRBJ1-2; D possibly corresponds to TRBD1 (5 bases). The CDR3 totals 13 residues. Germline-derived CDR1 and CDR2 are LGHDT and YNNKEL (reference sequence). Trimming shortened V by 5 bases and J by 8 bases, and 15 bases separated the two germline ends. For the CDR3, the DNA is TGTGCCAGCAGCAGGGGAAGGGTTGGAGGCTACACCTTC. Amino acid sequence: CASSRGRVGGYTF.